These 9 T cell receptor beta chains originate from one sample sequenced in a study of T cell changes during pregnancy in multiple sclerosis. TCRdb's copy holds only in-frame clones and misses some; the assay was immunoSEQ multiplex PCR. The profile shows 15,000 to 19,000 clones, 65% to 90% of them singletons. Source: CD8+ T cells from peripheral blood mononuclear cells, taken after pregnancy. These TCRs come from a female donor in good health, enrolled as a control in a pregnancy study.

The chain combines TRBV13 with TRBJ2-7, with D perhaps TRBD1 (7 bases). CDR1 is PRHDT, CDR2 FYEKMQ, per germline (reference sequence). This CDR3 is built from 16 residues. The V end lost 4 bases, the J end lost 4 bases, and 20 bases lay between the germline ends. The CDR3 DNA follows: TGTGCCAGCAGCTCAAACGGACAGGAGGGTGGGTACGAGCAGTACTTC. Protein: CASSSNGQEGGYEQYF.

The chain couples TRBV5-6 to TRBJ2-7, with D tentatively TRBD2 (5 bases). V lost 3 bases and J 0 bases, leaving 10 bases between the germline ends. This CDR3 has 14 residues. CDR1 SGHDT and CDR2 YYEEEE come from the germline V gene. The CDR3 DNA reads TGTGCCAGCAGCTGGGTTGGAGGCTCCTACGAGCAGTACTTC. Residues: CASSWVGGSYEQYF.

Regarding this clone: This may stem from a read error, because a much larger clone lies one nucleotide away. The chain joins TRBV7-9 to TRBJ1-2, with TRBD1 matching over 10 bases. The V segment lost 3 bases and the J segment 0 bases; nucleotides outside the gene matches: 1. Germline V CDR1 and CDR2: SEHNR, FQNEAQ (reference sequence). The CDR3 runs 15 residues. The CDR3 sequence is CASSLGTGANYGYTF. The CDR3 DNA sequence: TGTGCCAGCAGCTTGGGGACAGGGGCTAACTATGGCTACACCTTC.

Here the CDR3 reads CASSPTFRTGGLKTQYF. The CDR3 DNA reads as TGTGCCAGCAGTCCGACGTTTCGGACAGGGGGCTTAAAGACCCAGTACTTC. V usage is TRBV28 and J usage is TRBJ2-5; 11 positions agree with TRBD1. This CDR3 is built from 17 residues. Germline trimming cut 5 bases from V and 6 bases from J; bases unmatched to any gene: 14. Germline V lookup: CDR1 MDHEN, CDR2 SYDVKM.

DNA for the CDR3: TGTGCCAGCAGTGAAGCGACAGGGAGTCAGCCCCAGCATTTT. As protein: CASSEATGSQPQHF. J is TRBJ1-5 and V is TRBV6-1; 7 bases agree with TRBD1. V trimming: 0 bases; J trimming: 6 bases; junction bases outside the gene matches: 2. Germline V gene sequence: CDR1 MNHNS, CDR2 SASEGT. This CDR3 comprises 14 residues.

The V gene is TRBV7-2, the J gene TRBJ1-3, with TRBD1 identical over 8 bases. V shed 6 bases, J shed 0 bases, and the junction held 10 bases outside the gene matches. The CDR3 consists of 17 residues. CDR1 is SGHTA, CDR2 FQGNSA, per germline. CDR3 loop: CASSPPRGPSSGNTIYF. CDR3 bases: TGTGCCAGCAGTCCCCCCAGGGGGCCTAGCTCTGGAAACACCATATATTTT.

The CDR3 loop is CASSPEGGVGYNEQFF. In DNA, the CDR3 is TGTGCCAGCAGCCCCGAAGGGGGAGTGGGGTACAATGAGCAGTTCTTC. The chain is built from TRBV7-6 and TRBJ2-1; D perhaps matches TRBD1 (6 bases). The germline gives CDR1 SGHVS, CDR2 FNYEAQ. Trimming left V 5 bases short and J 4 bases short, with 18 bases between. CDR3 size: 16 residues.

The chain couples TRBV2 to TRBJ1-1; no definite D call. Between the trimmed V and J ends, which lost 7 bases and 8 bases, there was a span of 17 bases. The germline gives CDR1 SNHLY, CDR2 FYNNEI. The CDR3 runs to 13 residues. The CDR3 is CASNWQRGAEAFF. The DNA of the CDR3 is TGTGCCAGCAATTGGCAGCGAGGTGCGGAAGCTTTCTTT.

This rearrangement joins TRBV6-6 to TRBJ1-4; TRBD1 might be the D (5 bases). CDR3 length equals 16 residues. Germline V gene sequence: CDR1 MNHNY, CDR2 SVGAGI (reference sequence). V lost 4 bases and J lost 3, with 15 bases in between. The CDR3 coding sequence is TGTGCCAGCAGTTCATTGGGACGGGAGTCTAATGAAAAACTGTTTTTT. Its protein product is CASSSLGRESNEKLFF.